This T cell receptor beta chain was obtained from a study of blood T cells in healthy people across ages. Overall study results and limits: PBMCs were not sorted, which prevented a conclusive comparison of naive versus antigen-experienced cells.

The use of a sample-barcoded 5' primer and a J-beta primer mix characterized a second PCR of roughly 6 to 11 cycles. Every single cDNA molecule received a tag from a template-switch adaptor with 12 random nucleotides. A single record per CDR3 protein comes from TCRdb applying MiXCR to the 5' RACE reads. In the table there are 700,000 to 850,000 distinct CDR3 sequences, about 34% of which are singletons. This clonotype was recorded a few times. Its antigen remains unidentified. V was clipped by 4 bases and J by 2 bases; unmatched bases: 4. The CDR3 runs to 15 residues. The V gene's germline CDR1 is MNHEY and CDR2 SVGAGI.

The chain carries TRBV6-5 and TRBJ2-5, with 10 bases identical to TRBD2. Material for sequencing was blood. This TCR came from a man between 18 and 29 years old in good health. The CDR3 spells CASSFTSGEQETQYF. In nucleotides, the CDR3 is TGTGCCAGCAGTTTTACTAGCGGGGAACAAGAGACCCAGTACTTC.